A single sample gave rise to the 10 T cell receptor beta chains below, sequenced in a study of response to subunit inactivated influenza vaccine. TCRdb reanalysed the RT-PCR reads using MiXCR and keeps one entry per CDR3 protein. The table shows 800,000 or so distinct CDR3 sequences, with approximately 22% occurring only once. The material was PBMCs from blood, obtained roughly 5 days after vaccination. The receptors come from a man aged 45-65 years who received an inactivated influenza vaccine.

In this sample, this clonotype turned up a few times. This chain uses TRBV4-2 with TRBJ2-7, with 7 bases aligning to TRBD1. This CDR3 spans 14 amino acids. J lost 3 bases, V lost 4 bases, and 6 bases had no gene match. CDR1 is LGHNA, CDR2 YNFKEQ, per germline. DNA of the CDR3: TGTGCCAGCAGCCCGAGACAGGGCAACTACGAGCAGTACTTC. Translated, it gives CASSPRQGNYEQYF.

This clonotype occurred a few times. The rearrangement uses TRBV20-1 and TRBJ2-3; a weak D match, TRBD2 (6 bases). There are 15 residues in the CDR3. Trimming took 6 bases from V and 2 from J, leaving 18 bases between them. The germline V gene has CDR1 DFQATT and CDR2 SNEGSKA (reference sequence). The CDR3 nucleotides read TGCAGTGCGGGGGACTCCACAAACCCCACAGATACGCAGTATTTT. It specifies CSAGDSTNPTDTQYF.

The chain employs TRBV5-1 and TRBJ2-1, with 10 bases matching TRBD2. Germline V lookup: CDR1 SGHRS, CDR2 YFSETQ. The CDR3 extends over 14 amino acids. The V segment lost 4 bases and the J segment 8 bases; nucleotides outside the gene matches: 6. The CDR3 region has the DNA TGCGCCAGCAGCACGACTAGCGGGTCTGATGAGCAGTTCTTC. It yields the protein CASSTTSGSDEQFF.

There are a few counts of this clonotype. J is TRBJ1-3 and V is TRBV11-2; 8 bases agree with TRBD1. The V gene end was trimmed by 3 bases and the J gene end by 2 bases; junction bases not matched to a gene: 12. Germline V gene data show CDR1 as SGHAT and CDR2 as FQNNGV. The CDR3 runs 18 residues. This CDR3 is CASSLRTGIGRTGNTIYF. CDR3 in DNA: TGTGCCAGCAGCTTGAGGACAGGGATAGGTCGTACTGGAAACACCATATATTTT.

The chain combines TRBV7-2 with TRBJ2-1; maybe TRBD1 (6 bases). CDR3 length: 16 residues. The V end lost 1 base, the J end lost 0 bases, and 10 bases lay between the germline ends. Per the germline V gene, CDR1 is SGHTA and CDR2 is FQGNSA. The CDR3 protein is CASSLDRASSYNEQFF. The CDR3, as DNA: TGTGCCAGCAGCTTAGACAGGGCGAGCTCCTACAATGAGCAGTTCTTC. The full variable domain, its missing parts supplied by reference TRBV7-2 and TRBJ2-1, is GAGVSQSPSNKVTEKGKDVELRCDPISGHTALYWYRQSLGQGLEFLIYFQGNSAPDKSGLPSDRFSAERTGGSVSTLTIQRTQQEDSAVYLCASSLDRASSYNEQFFGPGTRLTVL.

V usage is TRBV15 and J usage is TRBJ2-5, with D unclear. V dropped 0 bases and J dropped 4 bases, with 12 bases sitting between them. Per the germline V gene, CDR1 is LNHNV and CDR2 is YYDKDF (reference sequence). CDR3 length: 15 amino acids. DNA for the CDR3: TGTGCCACCAGCAGAGATCGTCATCTGGGAGAGACCCAGTACTTC. Translation gives CATSRDRHLGETQYF.

The chain joins TRBV13 to TRBJ1-2; D not resolved. CDR3 length: 15 residues. CDR1 PRHDT and CDR2 FYEKMQ come from the germline V gene (reference sequence). Trimming stripped 1 base from V and 4 bases from J, with 13 bases between. The CDR3 loop is CASSLVGVSGYGYTF. The CDR3 DNA reads TGTGCCAGCAGCTTAGTTGGAGTCTCTGGCTATGGCTACACCTTC. Variable domain in full (rest from reference TRBV13 and TRBJ1-2): AAGVIQSPRHLIKEKRETATLKCYPIPRHDTVYWYQQGPGQDPQFLISFYEKMQSDKGSIPDRFSAQQFSDYHSELNMSSLELGDSALYFCASSLVGVSGYGYTFGSGTRLTVV.

V is TRBV29-1 and J is TRBJ1-1, with a weak D call TRBD1 (5 bases). V shed 5 bases and J shed 3 bases, with 10 bases lying between them. Germline assignment: CDR1 SQVTM and CDR2 ANQGSEA. The CDR3 has 12 residues. The CDR3 here is CSVYDRYTEAFF. CDR3 bases: TGCAGCGTTTACGACAGATACACTGAAGCTTTCTTT.

This chain links TRBV19 with TRBJ1-1, with D possibly being TRBD1 (5 bases). Deletions cut 4 bases from V and 9 bases from J, with 12 bases between. CDR1 is LNHDA and CDR2 is SQIVND in the germline V gene (reference sequence). This CDR3 has 12 residues. CDR3 sequence (DNA): TGTGCCAGTAGTAAGGGGCCCGGCCAAGCTTTCTTT. Amino acids: CASSKGPGQAFF.

This clonotype was found a few times. The chain joins TRBV5-1 to TRBJ2-7, with 9 bases that match TRBD1. Germline assignment: CDR1 SGHRS and CDR2 YFSETQ. The CDR3 totals 14 residues. V lost 4 bases and J lost 6; bases outside the gene matches: 8. The CDR3 loop is CASSTWDRAGEQYF. The CDR3 DNA reads as TGCGCCAGCAGCACCTGGGACAGGGCAGGCGAGCAGTACTTC. The whole variable domain, filled in from reference TRBV5-1 and TRBJ2-7, reads KAGVTQTPRYLIKTRGQQVTLSCSPISGHRSVSWYQQTPGQGLQFLFEYFSETQRNKGNFPGRFSGRQFSNSRSEMNVSTLELGDSALYLCASSTWDRAGEQYFGPGTRLTVT.